This T cell receptor beta chain was sequenced for a study of blood T cell repertoires in COVID-19. Background on the study: From T cells, B-cell-depleted T cells, or PBMCs came the material, which was cDNA or gDNA.

V dropped 8 bases and J dropped 5 bases, with 15 bases sitting between them. Germline values: CDR1 LNHDA, CDR2 SQIVND (reference sequence). The CDR3 is made up of 13 amino acids. TCRdb's table, derived via immunoSEQ multiplex PCR, lists solely in-frame clones and lacks some. The sample lists roughly 62,000 clones, 70% to 85% occurring once. The sequenced material came from peripheral blood. This sequence joins TRBV19 and TRBJ1-1, with D uncertain. The TCR originated in a man aged 60 to 75 with acute or convalescent COVID-19. The CDR3 DNA reads TGTGCCAGTTTCCCCAGAGGTGGGACTGAAGCTTTCTTT. Protein sequence: CASFPRGGTEAFF.